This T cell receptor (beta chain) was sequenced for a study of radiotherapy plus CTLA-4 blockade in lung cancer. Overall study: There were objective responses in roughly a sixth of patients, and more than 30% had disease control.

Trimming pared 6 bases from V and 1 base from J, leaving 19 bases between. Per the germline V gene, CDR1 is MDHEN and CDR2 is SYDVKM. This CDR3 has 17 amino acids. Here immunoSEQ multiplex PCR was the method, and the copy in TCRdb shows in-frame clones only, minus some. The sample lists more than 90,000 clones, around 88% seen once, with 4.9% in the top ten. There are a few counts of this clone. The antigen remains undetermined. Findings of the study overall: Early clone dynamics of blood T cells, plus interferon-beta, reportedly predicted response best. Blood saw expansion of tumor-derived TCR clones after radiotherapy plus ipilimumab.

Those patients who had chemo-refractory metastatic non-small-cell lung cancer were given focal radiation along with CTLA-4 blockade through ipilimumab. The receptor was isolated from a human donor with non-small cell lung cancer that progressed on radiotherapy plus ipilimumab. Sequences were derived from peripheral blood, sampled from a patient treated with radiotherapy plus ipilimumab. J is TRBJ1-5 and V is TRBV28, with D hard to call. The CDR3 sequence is CASSPYPTVPSNQPQHF. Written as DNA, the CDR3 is TGTGCCAGCAGCCCCTACCCGACGGTGCCCAGCAATCAGCCCCAGCATTTT.